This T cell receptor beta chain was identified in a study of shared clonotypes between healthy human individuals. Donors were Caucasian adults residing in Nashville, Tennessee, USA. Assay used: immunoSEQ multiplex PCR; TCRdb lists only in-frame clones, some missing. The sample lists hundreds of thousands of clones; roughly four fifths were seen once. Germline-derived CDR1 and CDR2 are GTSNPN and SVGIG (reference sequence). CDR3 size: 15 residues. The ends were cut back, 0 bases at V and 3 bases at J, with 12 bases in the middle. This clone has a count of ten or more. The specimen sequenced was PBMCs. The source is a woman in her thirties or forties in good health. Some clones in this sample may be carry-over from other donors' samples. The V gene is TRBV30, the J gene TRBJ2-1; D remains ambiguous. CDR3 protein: CAWSVVGNDYNEQFF. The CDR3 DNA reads TGTGCCTGGAGTGTGGTGGGGAACGACTACAATGAGCAGTTCTTC.